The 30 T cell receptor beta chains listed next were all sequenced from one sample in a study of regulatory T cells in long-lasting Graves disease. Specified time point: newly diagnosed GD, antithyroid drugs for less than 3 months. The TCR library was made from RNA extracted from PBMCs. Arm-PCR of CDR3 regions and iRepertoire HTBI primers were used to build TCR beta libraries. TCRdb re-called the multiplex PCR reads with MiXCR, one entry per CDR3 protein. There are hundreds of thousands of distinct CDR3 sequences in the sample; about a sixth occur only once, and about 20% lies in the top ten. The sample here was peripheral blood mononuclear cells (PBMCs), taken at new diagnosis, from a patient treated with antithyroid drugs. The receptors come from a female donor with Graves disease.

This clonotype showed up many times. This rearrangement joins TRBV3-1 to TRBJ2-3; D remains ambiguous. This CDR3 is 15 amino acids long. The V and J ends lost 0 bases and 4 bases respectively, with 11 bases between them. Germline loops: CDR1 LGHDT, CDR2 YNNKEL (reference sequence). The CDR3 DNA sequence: TGTGCCAGCAGCCAAGACTCTACCCCCGCAGATACGCAGTATTTT. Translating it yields CASSQDSTPADTQYF.

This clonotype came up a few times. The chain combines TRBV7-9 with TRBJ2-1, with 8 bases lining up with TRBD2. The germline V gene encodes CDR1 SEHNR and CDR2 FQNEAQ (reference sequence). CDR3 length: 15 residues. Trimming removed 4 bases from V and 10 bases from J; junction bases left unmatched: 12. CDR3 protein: CASSSPGLGTREQFF. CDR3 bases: TGTGCCAGCAGCTCCCCGGGACTAGGGACTCGGGAGCAGTTCTTC.

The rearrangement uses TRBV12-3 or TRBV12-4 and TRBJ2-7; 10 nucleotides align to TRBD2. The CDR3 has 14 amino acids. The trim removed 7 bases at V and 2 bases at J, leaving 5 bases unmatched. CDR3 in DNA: TGTGCCAGCAAGCTAGCGGGAGCAACCTACGAGCAGTACTTC. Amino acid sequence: CASKLAGATYEQYF.

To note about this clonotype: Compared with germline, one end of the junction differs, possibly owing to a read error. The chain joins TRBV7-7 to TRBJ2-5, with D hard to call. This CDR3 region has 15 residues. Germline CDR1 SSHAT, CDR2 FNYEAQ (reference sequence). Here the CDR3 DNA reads TGTGCTAGCAGCTCAGATGGGTCGGTGGGGGAGACCCAGTACTTC. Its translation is CASSSDGSVGETQYF.

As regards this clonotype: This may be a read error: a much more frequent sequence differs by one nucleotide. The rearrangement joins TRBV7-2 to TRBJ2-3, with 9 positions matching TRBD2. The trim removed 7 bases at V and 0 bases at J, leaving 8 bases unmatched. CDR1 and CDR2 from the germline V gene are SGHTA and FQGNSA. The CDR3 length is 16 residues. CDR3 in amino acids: CASIALSGSSTDTQYF. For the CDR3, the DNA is TGTGCCAGCATTGCCCTTAGCGGGAGTAGCACAGATACGCAGTATTTT.

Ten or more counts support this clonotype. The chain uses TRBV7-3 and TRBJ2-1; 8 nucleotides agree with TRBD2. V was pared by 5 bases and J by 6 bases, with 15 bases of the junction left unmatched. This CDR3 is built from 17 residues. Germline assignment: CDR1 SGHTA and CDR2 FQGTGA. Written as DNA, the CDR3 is TGTGCCAGCAGCCCGGGGACTACGCGGGGGGTCGGCAATGAGCAGTTCTTC. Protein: CASSPGTTRGVGNEQFF.

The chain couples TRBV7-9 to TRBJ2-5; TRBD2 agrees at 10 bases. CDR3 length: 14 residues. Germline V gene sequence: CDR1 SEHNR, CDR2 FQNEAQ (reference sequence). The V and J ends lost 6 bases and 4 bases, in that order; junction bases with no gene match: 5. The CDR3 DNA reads TGTGCCAGCAGTCTAGCGGGAGAGGGAGAGACCCAGTACTTC. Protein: CASSLAGEGETQYF.

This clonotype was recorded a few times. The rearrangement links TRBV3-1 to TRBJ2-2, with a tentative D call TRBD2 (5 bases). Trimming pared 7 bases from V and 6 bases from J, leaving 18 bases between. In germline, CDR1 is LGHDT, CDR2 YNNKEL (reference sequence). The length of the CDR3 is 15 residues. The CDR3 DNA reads TGTGCCAGCACCCAGTTGGGGAGTCCACCCGGGGAGCTGTTTTTT. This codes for CASTQLGSPPGELFF.

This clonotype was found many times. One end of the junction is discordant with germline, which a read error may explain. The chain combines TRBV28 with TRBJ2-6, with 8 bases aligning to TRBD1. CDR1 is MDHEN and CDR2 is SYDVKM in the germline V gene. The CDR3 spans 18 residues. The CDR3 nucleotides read TGTGCCAGCAGTTTTGTCAATGGACAGGGTTCAGGGGCCGACGTCCTGACTTTC. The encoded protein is CASSFVNGQGSGADVLTF.

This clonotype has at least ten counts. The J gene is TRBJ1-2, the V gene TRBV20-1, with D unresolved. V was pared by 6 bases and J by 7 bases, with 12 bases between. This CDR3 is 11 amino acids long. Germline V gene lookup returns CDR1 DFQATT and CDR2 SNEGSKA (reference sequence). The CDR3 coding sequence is TGCAGTGCAGCGGAGGGTGGTGGCTACACCTTC. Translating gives CSAAEGGGYTF.

The CDR3 sequence: CASSTVRVTGGNNEQFF. The CDR3 DNA is TGTGCCAGCAGCACCGTCCGGGTAACGGGGGGAAACAATGAGCAGTTCTTC. V is TRBV7-6 and J is TRBJ2-1, with 7 bases aligning to TRBD2. Unmatched junction bases numbered 15, after V lost 5 bases and J lost 5 bases. Germline V gives CDR1 SGHVS, CDR2 FNYEAQ. The CDR3 has 17 residues.

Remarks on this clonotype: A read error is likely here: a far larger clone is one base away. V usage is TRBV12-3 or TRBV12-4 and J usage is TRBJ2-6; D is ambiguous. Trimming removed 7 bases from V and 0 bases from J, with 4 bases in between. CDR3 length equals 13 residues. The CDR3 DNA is TGTGCCAGCAAGGACTCTGGGGCCAACGTCCTGACTTTC. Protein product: CASKDSGANVLTF.

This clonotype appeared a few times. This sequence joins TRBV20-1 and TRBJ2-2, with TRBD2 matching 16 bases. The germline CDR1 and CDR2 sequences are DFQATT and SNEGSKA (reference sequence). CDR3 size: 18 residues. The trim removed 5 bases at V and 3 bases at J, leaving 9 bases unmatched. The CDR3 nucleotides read TGCAGTGCTCCCACCGGGACTAGCGGGGGGGCGGACACCGGGGAGCTGTTTTTT. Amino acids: CSAPTGTSGGADTGELFF.

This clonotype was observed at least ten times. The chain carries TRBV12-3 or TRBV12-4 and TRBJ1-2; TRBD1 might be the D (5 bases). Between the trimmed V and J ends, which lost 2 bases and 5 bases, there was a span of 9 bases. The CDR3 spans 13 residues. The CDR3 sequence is CASSLQGGYGYTF. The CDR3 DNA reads TGTGCCAGCAGTTTACAGGGTGGATATGGCTACACCTTC.

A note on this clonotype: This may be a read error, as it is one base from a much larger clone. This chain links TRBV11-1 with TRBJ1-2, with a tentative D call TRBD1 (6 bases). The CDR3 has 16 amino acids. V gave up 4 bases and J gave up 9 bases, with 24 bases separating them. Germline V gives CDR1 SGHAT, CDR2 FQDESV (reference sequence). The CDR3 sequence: CASSSKTDHRDSCYTF. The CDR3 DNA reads TGTGCCAGCAGCTCTAAAACTGATCACAGGGATTCATGCTACACCTTC.

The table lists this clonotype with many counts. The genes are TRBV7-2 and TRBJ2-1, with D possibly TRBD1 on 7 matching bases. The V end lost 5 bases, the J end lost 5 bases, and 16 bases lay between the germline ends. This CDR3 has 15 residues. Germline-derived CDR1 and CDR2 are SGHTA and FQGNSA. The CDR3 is CASSPRGTDNNEQFF. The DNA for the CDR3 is TGTGCCAGCAGCCCCCGGGGGACAGATAACAATGAGCAGTTCTTC.

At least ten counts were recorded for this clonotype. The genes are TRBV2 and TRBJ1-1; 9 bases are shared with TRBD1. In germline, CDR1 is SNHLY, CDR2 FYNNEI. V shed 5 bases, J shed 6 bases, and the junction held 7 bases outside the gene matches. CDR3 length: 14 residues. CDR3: CASSITDRGPEAFF. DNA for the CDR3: TGTGCCAGCAGTATTACGGACAGGGGTCCTGAAGCTTTCTTT.

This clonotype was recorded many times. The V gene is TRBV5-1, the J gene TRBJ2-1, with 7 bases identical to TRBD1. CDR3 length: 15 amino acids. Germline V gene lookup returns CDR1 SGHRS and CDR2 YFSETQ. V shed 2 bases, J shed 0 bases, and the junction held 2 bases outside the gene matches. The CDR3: CASSLRDSSYNEQFF. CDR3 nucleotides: TGCGCCAGCAGCTTAAGGGACAGCTCCTACAATGAGCAGTTCTTC.

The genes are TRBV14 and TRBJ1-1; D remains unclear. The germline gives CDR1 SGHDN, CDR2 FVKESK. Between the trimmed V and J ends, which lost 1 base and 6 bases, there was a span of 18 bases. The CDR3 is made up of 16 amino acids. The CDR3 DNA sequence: TGTGCCAGCAGCCAAGTGCTTCTCGGGGATCGGGCTGAAGCTTTCTTT. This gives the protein CASSQVLLGDRAEAFF.

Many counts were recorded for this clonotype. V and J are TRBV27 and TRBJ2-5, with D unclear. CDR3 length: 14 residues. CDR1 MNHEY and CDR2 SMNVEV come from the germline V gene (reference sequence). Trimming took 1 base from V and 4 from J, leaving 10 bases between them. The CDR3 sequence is CASSLFPSGETQYF. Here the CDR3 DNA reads TGTGCCAGCAGTTTATTTCCGTCAGGAGAGACCCAGTACTTC.

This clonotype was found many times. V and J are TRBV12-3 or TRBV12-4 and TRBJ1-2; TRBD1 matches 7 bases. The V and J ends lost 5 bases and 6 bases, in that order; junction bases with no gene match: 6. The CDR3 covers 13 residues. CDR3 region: CASSPQGNHGYTF. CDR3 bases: TGTGCCAGCAGTCCACAGGGGAATCATGGCTACACCTTC.

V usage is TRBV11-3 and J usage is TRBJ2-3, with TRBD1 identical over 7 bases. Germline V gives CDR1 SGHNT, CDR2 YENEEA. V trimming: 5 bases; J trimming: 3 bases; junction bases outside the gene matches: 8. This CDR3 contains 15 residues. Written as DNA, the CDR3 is TGTGCCAGCAGCCCCGCGACAGGGATAACAGATACGCAGTATTTT. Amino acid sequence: CASSPATGITDTQYF.

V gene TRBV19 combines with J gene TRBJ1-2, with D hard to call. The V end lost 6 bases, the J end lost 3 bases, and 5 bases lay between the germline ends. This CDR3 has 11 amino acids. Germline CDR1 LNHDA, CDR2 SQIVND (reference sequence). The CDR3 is CASRTYYGYTF. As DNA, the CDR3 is TGTGCCAGTAGGACGTACTATGGCTACACCTTC.

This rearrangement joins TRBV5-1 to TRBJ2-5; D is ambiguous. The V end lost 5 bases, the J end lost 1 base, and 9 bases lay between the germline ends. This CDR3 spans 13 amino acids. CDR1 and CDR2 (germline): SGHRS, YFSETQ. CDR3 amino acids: CASRIGPQETQYF. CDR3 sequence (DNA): TGCGCCAGCAGGATAGGGCCCCAAGAGACCCAGTACTTC.

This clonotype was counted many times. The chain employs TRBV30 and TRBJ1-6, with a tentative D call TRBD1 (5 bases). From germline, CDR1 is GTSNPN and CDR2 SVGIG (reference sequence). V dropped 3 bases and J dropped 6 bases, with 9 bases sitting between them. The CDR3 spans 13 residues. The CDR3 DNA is TGTGCCTGGAGCCGGGGCCCTAATTCACCCCTCCACTTT. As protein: CAWSRGPNSPLHF. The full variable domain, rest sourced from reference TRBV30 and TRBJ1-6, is SQTIHQWPATLVQPVGSPLSLECTVEGTSNPNLYWYRQAAGRGLQLLFYSVGIGQISSEVPQNLSASRPQDRQFILSSKKLLLSDSGFYLCAWSRGPNSPLHFGNGTRLTVT.

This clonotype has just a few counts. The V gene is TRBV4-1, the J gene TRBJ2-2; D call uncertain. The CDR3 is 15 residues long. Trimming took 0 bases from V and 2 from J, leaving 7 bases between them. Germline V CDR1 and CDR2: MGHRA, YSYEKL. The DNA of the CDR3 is TGCGCCAGCAGCCAAGAAGTTCTCAACACCGGGGAGCTGTTTTTT. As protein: CASSQEVLNTGELFF.

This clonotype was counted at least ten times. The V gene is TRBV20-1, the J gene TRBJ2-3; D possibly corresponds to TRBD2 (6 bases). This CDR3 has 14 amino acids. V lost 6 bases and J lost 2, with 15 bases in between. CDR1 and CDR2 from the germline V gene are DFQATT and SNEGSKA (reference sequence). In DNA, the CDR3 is TGCAGTGCCCAACTAGCAGCAGACACAGATACGCAGTATTTT. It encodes CSAQLAADTDTQYF.

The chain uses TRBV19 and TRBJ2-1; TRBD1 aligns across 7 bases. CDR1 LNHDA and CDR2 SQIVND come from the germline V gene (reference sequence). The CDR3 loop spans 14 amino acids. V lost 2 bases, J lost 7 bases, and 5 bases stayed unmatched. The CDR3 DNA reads TGTGCCAGTAGTATACGGCAGGGGGTGAATGAGCAGTTCTTC. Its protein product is CASSIRQGVNEQFF.

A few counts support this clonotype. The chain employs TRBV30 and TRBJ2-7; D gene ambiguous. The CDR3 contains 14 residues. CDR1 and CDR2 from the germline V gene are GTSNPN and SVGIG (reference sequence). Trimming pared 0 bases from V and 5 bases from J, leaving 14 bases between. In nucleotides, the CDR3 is TGTGCCTGGAGTGTAGGTATCAAAGCCCACGAGCAGTACTTC. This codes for CAWSVGIKAHEQYF.

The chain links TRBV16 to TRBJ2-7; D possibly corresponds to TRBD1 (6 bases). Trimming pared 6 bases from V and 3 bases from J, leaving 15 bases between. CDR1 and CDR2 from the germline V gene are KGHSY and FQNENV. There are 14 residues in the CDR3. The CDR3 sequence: CASSGTRSHYEQYF. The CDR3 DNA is TGTGCCAGCAGTGGGACAAGATCACACTACGAGCAGTACTTC. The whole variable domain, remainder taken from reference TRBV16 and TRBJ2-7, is GEEVAQTPKHLVRGEGQKAKLYCAPIKGHSYVFWYQQVLKNEFKFLISFQNENVFDETGMPKERFSAKCLPNSPCSLEIQATKLEDSAVYFCASSGTRSHYEQYFGPGTRLTVT.